This T cell receptor (beta chain) was identified during a study of blood T cell repertoires in COVID-19. The CDR3 has 16 residues. Germline values: CDR1 SGHTA, CDR2 FQGNSA. Trimming took 2 bases from V and 1 from J; bases not matched to a gene: 7. Measured with immunoSEQ multiplex PCR; TCRdb has only the in-frame clones, and not every one. The sample includes some 150,000 clones, 75% to 90% of them seen just once. This receptor was obtained from a middle-aged woman with acute or convalescent COVID-19. Material: peripheral blood. The chain recombines TRBV7-2 with TRBJ1-1, with 7 nucleotides matching TRBD1. The CDR3 coding sequence is TGTGCCAGCAGCTTAATGTCGGGACAGCAGAACACTGAAGCTTTCTTT. Translated, it gives CASSLMSGQQNTEAFF.